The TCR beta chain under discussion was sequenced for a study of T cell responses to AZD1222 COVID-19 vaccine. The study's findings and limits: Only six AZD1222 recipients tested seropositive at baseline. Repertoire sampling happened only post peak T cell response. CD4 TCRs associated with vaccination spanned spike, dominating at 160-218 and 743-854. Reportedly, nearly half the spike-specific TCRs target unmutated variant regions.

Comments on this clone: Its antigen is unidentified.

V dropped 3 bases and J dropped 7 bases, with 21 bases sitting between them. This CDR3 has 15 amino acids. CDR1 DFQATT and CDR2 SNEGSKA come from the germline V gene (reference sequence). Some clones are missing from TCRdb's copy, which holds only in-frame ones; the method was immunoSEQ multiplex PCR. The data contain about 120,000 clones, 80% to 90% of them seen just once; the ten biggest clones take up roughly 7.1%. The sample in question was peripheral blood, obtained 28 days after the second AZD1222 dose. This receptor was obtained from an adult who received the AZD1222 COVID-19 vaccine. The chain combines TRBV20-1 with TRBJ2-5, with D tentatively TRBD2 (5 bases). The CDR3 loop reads CSASPVSSSEGTQYF. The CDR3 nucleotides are TGCAGTGCTAGTCCTGTGTCTAGCTCCGAGGGGACCCAGTACTTC.